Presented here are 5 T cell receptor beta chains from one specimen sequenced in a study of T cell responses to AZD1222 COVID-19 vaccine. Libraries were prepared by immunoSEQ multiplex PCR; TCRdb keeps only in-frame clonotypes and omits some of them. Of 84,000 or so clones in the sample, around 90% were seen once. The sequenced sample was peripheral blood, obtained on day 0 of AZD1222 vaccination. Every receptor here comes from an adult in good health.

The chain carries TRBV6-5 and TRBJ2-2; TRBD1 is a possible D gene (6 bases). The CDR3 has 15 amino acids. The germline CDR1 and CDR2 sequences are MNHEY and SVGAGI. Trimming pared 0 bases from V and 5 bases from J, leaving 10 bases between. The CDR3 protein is CASSYSRTVTGELFF. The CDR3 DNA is TGTGCCAGCAGTTACTCGAGGACAGTTACCGGGGAGCTGTTTTTT.

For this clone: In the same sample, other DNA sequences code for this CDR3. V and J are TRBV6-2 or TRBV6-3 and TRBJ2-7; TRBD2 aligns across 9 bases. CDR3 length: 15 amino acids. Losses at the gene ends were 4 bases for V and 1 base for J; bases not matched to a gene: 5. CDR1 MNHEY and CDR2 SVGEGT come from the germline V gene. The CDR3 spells CASSSAGGGSYEQYF. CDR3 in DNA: TGTGCCAGCAGTTCGGCGGGAGGGGGATCCTACGAGCAGTACTTC.

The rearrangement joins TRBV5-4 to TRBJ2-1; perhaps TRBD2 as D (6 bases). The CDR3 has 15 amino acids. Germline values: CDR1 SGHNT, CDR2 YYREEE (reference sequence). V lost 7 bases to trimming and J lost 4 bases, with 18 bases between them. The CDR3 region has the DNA TGTGCCAGCTCCGGGTGGGCGGGGTCTTACAATGAGCAGTTCTTC. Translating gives CASSGWAGSYNEQFF. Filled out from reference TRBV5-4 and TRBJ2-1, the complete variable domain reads ETGVTQSPTHLIKTRGQQVTLRCSSQSGHNTVSWYQQALGQGPQFIFQYYREEENGRGNFPPRFSGLQFPNYSSELNVNALELDDSALYLCASSGWAGSYNEQFFGPGTRLTVL.

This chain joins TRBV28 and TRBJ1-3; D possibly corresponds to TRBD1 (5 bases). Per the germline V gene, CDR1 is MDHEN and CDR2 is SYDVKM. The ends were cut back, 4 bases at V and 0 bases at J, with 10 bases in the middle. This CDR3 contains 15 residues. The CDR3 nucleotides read TGTGCCAGCAGTTCCCCAGGGATCTCTGGAAACACCATATATTTT. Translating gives CASSSPGISGNTIYF.

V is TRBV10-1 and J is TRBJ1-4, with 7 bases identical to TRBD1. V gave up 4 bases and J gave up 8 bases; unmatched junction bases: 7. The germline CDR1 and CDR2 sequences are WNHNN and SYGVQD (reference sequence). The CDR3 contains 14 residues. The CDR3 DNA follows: TGCGCCAGCAGTGGCGGACAGGCGGAAGAAAAACTGTTTTTT. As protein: CASSGGQAEEKLFF.